Listed below are T cell receptor beta chains from one sample, sequenced in a study of shared clonotypes between healthy human individuals. Profiled with immunoSEQ multiplex PCR; TCRdb holds only in-frame clones, not every one. The sample lists millions of clones; approximately 94% were seen once. The sample was naive CD4+ T cells sorted from blood. Receptor source: a man aged 18-30 years in good health. The CDR3 runs from the conserved cysteine through the conserved F or W. A D gene is named only where the DNA matches it firmly. Clone size, where shown, is once, few, many, or a class for clones that have expanded.

clone_size j_call v_call d_call cdr3_nt cdr3_aa
NA TRBJ2-7 TRBV5-6 NA TGTGCCAGCAGTTCCTACGGGAGTCCCTACGAGCAGTACTTC CASSSYGSPYEQYF
NA TRBJ2-2 TRBV6-5 NA TGTGCCAGCAACCCGACGAGGAACACCGGGGAGCTGTTTTTT CASNPTRNTGELFF
NA TRBJ2-7 TRBV7-9 NA TGTGCCAGCAGCCTCAGCGGGTCGCGGGGCGAGCAGTACTTC CASSLSGSRGEQYF
once TRBJ2-7 TRBV5-4 TRBD2 TGTGCCAGCAGCCTGGGACTAGCGGGAGACGAGCAGTACTTC CASSLGLAGDEQYF
NA TRBJ1-2 TRBV7-9 NA TGTGCCAGCAGCCCAGCCGGAAGGTTCAATGGCTACACCTTC CASSPAGRFNGYTF
NA TRBJ2-1 TRBV7-2 TRBD2 TGTGCCAGCAGCCAGGGACTAGCGGGTACCAATGAGCAGTTCTTC CASSQGLAGTNEQFF
NA TRBJ1-4 TRBV10-3 NA TGTGCCATCAGTGCGCAGGGTATAGGTGAAAAACTGTTTTTT CAISAQGIGEKLFF
once TRBJ2-1 TRBV9 NA TGTGCCAGCAGCGCTGTCCCTGGGGGTAGCTCCTACAATGAGCAGTTCTTC CASSAVPGGSSYNEQFF
NA TRBJ2-5 TRBV5-1 NA TGCGCCAGCAGCTGGGACATACAAGAGACCCAGTACTTC CASSWDIQETQYF
NA TRBJ2-3 TRBV5-8 TRBD2 TGTGCCAGCAACCTGGGGGGGGTAGCAGATACGCAGTATTTT CASNLGGVADTQYF
NA TRBJ1-4 TRBV7-8 NA TGTGCCAGCAGCTTAGCGCTCAGGGTAGATGAAAAACTGTTTTTT CASSLALRVDEKLFF
NA TRBJ2-2 TRBV7-3 TRBD2 TGTGCCAGCAGCTTACTTCATCTGGGGACTACGAACACCGGGGAGCTGTTTTTT CASSLLHLGTTNTGELFF
NA TRBJ2-3 TRBV2 TRBD2 TGTGCCAGCAGAAGCGGGGGGGCCCCGGATACGCAGTATTTT CASRSGGAPDTQYF
once TRBJ2-7 TRBV18 NA TGTGCCAGCTCACCAGGAACGACCTACGAGCAGTACTTC CASSPGTTYEQYF
NA TRBJ2-3 TRBV4-3 NA TGCGCCAGCAGCCCAGCCAGGAGAGAAGCAGATACGCAGTATTTT CASSPARREADTQYF
NA TRBJ1-1 TRBV2 NA TGTGCCAGCAGTGACCGAACCCGGGGAGCTTTCTTT CASSDRTRGAFF
NA TRBJ2-1 TRBV7-2 TRBD2 TGTGCCAGCAGCTTTTCCGGGACTACTTACAATGAGCAGTTCTTC CASSFSGTTYNEQFF
NA TRBJ2-1 TRBV28 NA TGTGCCAGCAGTTCTAAACAGGTTTTAGCGTTCTTC CASSSKQVLAFF
NA TRBJ2-7 TRBV6-1 TRBD1 TGTGCCAGCATTATGGACAGGGTGGGCGAGCAGTACTTC CASIMDRVGEQYF
NA TRBJ2-1 TRBV10-2 TRBD2 TGCGCCAGCAGTGAGCCGGGACTAGCCTACAATGAGCAGTTCTTC CASSEPGLAYNEQFF
NA TRBJ2-3 TRBV30 TRBD2 TGTGCCTGGAGTCCAGGACTAGCGGGACACACAGATACGCAGTATTTT CAWSPGLAGHTDTQYF
NA TRBJ2-5 TRBV6-6 TRBD1 TGTGCCAGCAGCTCCCGGGACAGGGGAGAGACCCAGTACTTC CASSSRDRGETQYF
NA TRBJ1-5 TRBV9 NA TGTGCCAGCAGCGTATCAGGGAACAATCAGCCCCAGCATTTT CASSVSGNNQPQHF
NA TRBJ2-7 TRBV19 NA TGTGCCAGTAGGTCGGGGGTCGAGCAGTACTTC CASRSGVEQYF
NA TRBJ2-2 TRBV19 TRBD2 TGTGCCAGTAGCCGACTAGCGGGAGGGATTTTCGGCACCGGGGAGCTGTTTTTT CASSRLAGGIFGTGELFF
NA TRBJ1-2 TRBV18 NA TGTGCCAGCTCACCTTTGGGGGGCGATGGCTACACCTTC CASSPLGGDGYTF
NA TRBJ1-2 TRBV4-1 NA TGCGCCAGCAGCCAAGATCAGGGACGAGGTTACACCTTC CASSQDQGRGYTF
NA TRBJ2-2 TRBV10-3 NA TGTGCCATCAGTTCCGGGACGGTGAACACCGGGGAGCTGTTTTTT CAISSGTVNTGELFF
NA TRBJ2-1 TRBV18 NA TGTGCCAGCTCACCACCTAACAGGGCAATGGACAATGAGCAGTTCTTC CASSPPNRAMDNEQFF
once TRBJ1-2 TRBV19 NA TGTGCCAGTAGCTACCGGGCCCTCTATGGCTACACCTTC CASSYRALYGYTF
NA TRBJ1-6 TRBV5-1 TRBD1 TGCGCCAGCAGCGGAGGGACAGGGGCTAATTCACCCCTCCACTTT CASSGGTGANSPLHF
NA TRBJ1-5 TRBV11-2 NA TGTGCCAGCAGCTTATCGCCTAAGCCCCAGCATTTT CASSLSPKPQHF
NA TRBJ2-2 TRBV10-2 NA TGCGCCAGCTCAGATTTCTACACCGGGGAGCTGTTTTTT CASSDFYTGELFF
NA TRBJ1-4 TRBV5-1 NA TGCGCCAGCAGCTTGACAGGTCGCGTCTTGGAAAAACTGTTTTTT CASSLTGRVLEKLFF
NA TRBJ2-2 TRBV27 NA TGTGCCAGCAGTTTATTCCAAGGGGAGCTGTTTTTT CASSLFQGELFF
once TRBJ2-6 TRBV2 TRBD1 TGTGCCAGCAGTGGAATACCGACAGGGGAGCTCTCTGGGGCCAACGTCCTGACTTTC CASSGIPTGELSGANVLTF
NA TRBJ2-4 TRBV7-2 TRBD2 TGTGCCAGCAGCTTACGGGGCGGGAGTCCCCTAGCCAAAAACATTCAGTACTTC CASSLRGGSPLAKNIQYF
NA TRBJ2-2 TRBV5-4 TRBD2 TGTGCCAGCAGCTTCGCGGGAGATACGAACACCGGGGAGCTGTTTTTT CASSFAGDTNTGELFF
NA TRBJ2-6 TRBV11-2 NA TGTGCCAGCAGCTTATCCGGGGGCGGCTCTGGGGCCAACGTCCTGACTTTC CASSLSGGGSGANVLTF
NA TRBJ1-3 TRBV18 NA TGTGCCAGCTCACGATACCCGACGGGCCAAGCCCTCTCTGGAAACACCATATATTTT CASSRYPTGQALSGNTIYF
NA TRBJ2-7 TRBV19 NA TGTGCCAGTAGTGGGGGAAGGGGGGCGATCTACGAGCAGTACTTC CASSGGRGAIYEQYF